These 6 T cell receptor beta chains came from one sample sequenced in a study of regulatory T cells in long-lasting Graves disease. The time point here: newly diagnosed GD, antithyroid drugs for less than 3 months. There was RNA extracted from PBMCs, and the TCR library was made from it. Arm-PCR of CDR3 regions and iRepertoire HTBI primers were the basis on which TCR beta libraries were built. TCRdb re-called the multiplex PCR reads through MiXCR, storing one row per CDR3 protein. Of some 600,000 distinct CDR3 sequences listed, around 16% are singletons. This sample was also put to use in a study of T cells in Graves' hyperthyroidism and ophthalmopathy.

The specimen comprised peripheral blood mononuclear cells (PBMCs), sampled at new diagnosis, from a patient treated with antithyroid drugs. These receptors all come from a man aged 18 to 35 with Graves disease.

This clonotype was detected many times. V gene TRBV5-1 combines with J gene TRBJ2-7, with TRBD2 identical over 12 bases. The CDR3 is 17 residues long. Germline V gene lookup returns CDR1 SGHRS and CDR2 YFSETQ. With 0 bases clipped from V and 3 bases from J, the junction kept 7 bases outside the gene matches. DNA for the CDR3: TGCGCCAGCAGCTTGGAACGACTAGCGGGAGTACTCTACGAGCAGTACTTC. This sequence encodes CASSLERLAGVLYEQYF.

In this sample, this clonotype turned up a few times. The rearrangement joins TRBV6-2 or TRBV6-3 to TRBJ2-2, with D uncertain. V was shortened by 8 bases and J by 1 base, with 14 bases between the two germline ends. CDR3 size: 15 residues. CDR1 is MNHEY and CDR2 is SVGEGT in the germline V gene. The CDR3 sequence: CASLAYSRNTGELFF. Written as DNA, the CDR3 is TGTGCCAGCCTCGCCTATAGCAGGAACACCGGGGAGCTGTTTTTT.

The sample holds a few counts of this clonotype. The CDR3: CASSPPWGGPSGSSYNEQFF. The CDR3 bases are TGTGCCAGCAGCCCCCCCTGGGGAGGGCCTAGCGGGAGCTCCTACAATGAGCAGTTCTTC. The chain links TRBV7-9 to TRBJ2-1; 10 bases are shared with TRBD2. The germline gives CDR1 SEHNR, CDR2 FQNEAQ (reference sequence). V trimming: 5 bases; J trimming: 0 bases; junction bases outside the gene matches: 16. The CDR3 runs 20 residues.

The chain joins TRBV27 to TRBJ1-2; D not certain. Trimming took off 2 bases at V and 2 bases at J, with 12 bases between the two ends. CDR1 is MNHEY, CDR2 SMNVEV, per germline (reference sequence). This CDR3 has 15 residues. CDR3 protein: CASSLSIKLNYGYTF. The CDR3 bases are TGTGCCAGCAGTTTAAGTATCAAACTGAACTATGGCTACACCTTC.

In this sample, this clonotype turned up many times. This sequence joins TRBV28 and TRBJ2-5, with unresolved D. The CDR3 contains 13 residues. V was cut by 3 bases and J by 5 bases, with 10 bases left in between. Germline-derived CDR1 and CDR2 are MDHEN and SYDVKM. This chain's CDR3 is CASSLALPETQYF. The CDR3 region has the DNA TGTGCCAGCAGTTTGGCCCTTCCGGAGACCCAGTACTTC.

This clonotype was observed many times. This chain uses TRBV7-3 with TRBJ2-3; 11 nucleotides align to TRBD2. This CDR3 comprises 15 residues. The germline gives CDR1 SGHTA, CDR2 FQGTGA. V gave up 4 bases and J gave up 4 bases; unmatched junction bases: 4. This chain's CDR3 is CASSSGLAASDTQYF. The DNA of the CDR3 is TGTGCCAGCAGCTCGGGACTAGCGGCCTCAGATACGCAGTATTTT.